A selection of T cell receptor beta chains follows, all from one sample in a study of cytomegalovirus exposure and HLA in healthy donors. TCRdb's copy holds only in-frame clones and misses some; the assay was immunoSEQ multiplex PCR. The table shows about 330,000 clones, with about nine tenths occurring only once. The sequenced material came from PBMCs. Receptor source: a woman younger than 35 in good health and CMV-seronegative. Each CDR3 is given without its conserved first and last residue. A D gene is named only where the DNA matches it firmly.

j_call: TRBJ2-1; v_call: TRBV19; d_call: TRBD2; cdr3_aa: ASQRLAATNEQF
j_call: TRBJ1-2; v_call: TRBV29-1; d_call: TRBD1; cdr3_aa: SVAGTQGDYGYT
j_call: TRBJ2-1; v_call: TRBV28; d_call: TRBD2; cdr3_aa: ASSFSGSSYNEQF
j_call: TRBJ1-2; v_call: TRBV7-2; d_call: -; cdr3_aa: ASSLGDSHYGYT
j_call: TRBJ2-1; v_call: TRBV2; d_call: -; cdr3_aa: ASSEALGKYYNEQF
j_call: TRBJ2-1; v_call: TRBV27; d_call: TRBD1; cdr3_aa: ASSPPDRGGYNEQF
j_call: TRBJ2-7; v_call: TRBV6-1; d_call: TRBD1; cdr3_aa: ASSVQGQGPGEQY
j_call: TRBJ1-1; v_call: TRBV7-2; d_call: -; cdr3_aa: ASSLDGRGTEAF
j_call: TRBJ1-5; v_call: TRBV4-1; d_call: -; cdr3_aa: ASSQDSGKPQH
j_call: TRBJ2-5; v_call: TRBV5-1; d_call: TRBD2; cdr3_aa: ASSLAGGETQY
j_call: TRBJ2-6; v_call: TRBV11-3; d_call: TRBD1; cdr3_aa: ASSHTGGSGANVLT
j_call: TRBJ2-7; v_call: TRBV5-6; d_call: TRBD1; cdr3_aa: ASSLAGTGIGYEQY
j_call: TRBJ2-7; v_call: TRBV5-1; d_call: -; cdr3_aa: ASSSTGAYEQY